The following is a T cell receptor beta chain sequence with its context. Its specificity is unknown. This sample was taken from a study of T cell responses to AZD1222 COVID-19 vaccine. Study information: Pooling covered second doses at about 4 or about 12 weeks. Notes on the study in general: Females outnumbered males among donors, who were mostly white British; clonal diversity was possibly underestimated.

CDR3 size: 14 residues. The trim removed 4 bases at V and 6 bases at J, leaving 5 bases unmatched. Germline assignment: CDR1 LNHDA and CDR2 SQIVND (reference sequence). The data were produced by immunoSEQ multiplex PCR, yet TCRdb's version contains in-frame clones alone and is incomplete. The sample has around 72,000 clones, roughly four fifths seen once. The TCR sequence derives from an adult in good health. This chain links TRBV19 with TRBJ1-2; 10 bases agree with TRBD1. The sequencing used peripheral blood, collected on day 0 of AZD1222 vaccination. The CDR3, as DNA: TGTGCCAGTAGTACGGACAGGGGGATGGATGGCTACACCTTC. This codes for CASSTDRGMDGYTF. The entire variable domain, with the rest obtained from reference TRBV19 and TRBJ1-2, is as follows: DGGITQSPKYLFRKEGQNVTLSCEQNLNHDAMYWYRQDPGQGLRLIYYSQIVNDFQKGDIAEGYSVSREKKESFPLTVTSAQKNPTAFYLCASSTDRGMDGYTFGSGTRLTVV.